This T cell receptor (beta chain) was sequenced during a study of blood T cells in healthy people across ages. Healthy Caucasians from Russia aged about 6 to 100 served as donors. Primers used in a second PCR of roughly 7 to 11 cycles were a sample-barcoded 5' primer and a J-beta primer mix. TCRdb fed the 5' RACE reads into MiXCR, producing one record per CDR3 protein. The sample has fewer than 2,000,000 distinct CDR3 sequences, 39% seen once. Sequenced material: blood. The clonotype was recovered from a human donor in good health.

In nucleotides, the CDR3 is TGTGCCAGCAGCTCAGCCACTGAAGCTTTCTTT. It is translated as CASSSATEAFF. The chain has TRBV7-9 and TRBJ1-1, with D unresolved. CDR3 length equals 11 residues. With 4 bases removed from V and 4 bases from J, the gap between germline ends came to 4 bases. Looked up from germline, CDR1 is SEHNR and CDR2 is FQNEAQ (reference sequence).